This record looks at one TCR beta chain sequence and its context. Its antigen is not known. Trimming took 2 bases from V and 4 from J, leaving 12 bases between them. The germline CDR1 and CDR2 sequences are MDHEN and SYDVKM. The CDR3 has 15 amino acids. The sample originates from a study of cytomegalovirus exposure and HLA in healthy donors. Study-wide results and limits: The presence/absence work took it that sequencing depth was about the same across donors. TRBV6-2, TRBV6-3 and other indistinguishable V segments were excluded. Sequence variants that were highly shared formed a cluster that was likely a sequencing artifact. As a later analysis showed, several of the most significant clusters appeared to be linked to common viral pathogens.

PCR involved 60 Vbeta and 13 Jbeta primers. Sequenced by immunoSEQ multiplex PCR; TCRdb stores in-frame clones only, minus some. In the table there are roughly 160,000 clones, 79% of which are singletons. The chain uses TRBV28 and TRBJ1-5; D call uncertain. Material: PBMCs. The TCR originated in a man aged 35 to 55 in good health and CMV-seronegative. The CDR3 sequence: CASSLIAAGNQPQHF. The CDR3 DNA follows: TGTGCCAGCAGTTTAATCGCGGCGGGGAATCAGCCCCAGCATTTT.